Following are 4 T cell receptor beta chains from one sample sequenced in a study of blood T cell repertoires in COVID-19. Profiling relied on immunoSEQ multiplex PCR, and the TCRdb table lists in-frame clones only, not all of them. Here the sample spans 150,000 to 200,000 clones, 79% being singletons. Sequencing was performed on PBMCs or T cells enriched from blood (not recorded which). Receptors were obtained from a woman aged 70-85 years in a cohort exposed to, infected with or recovered from COVID-19 (not recorded which).

The V and J genes are TRBV5-1 and TRBJ1-2; tentatively, D is TRBD1 (6 bases). The CDR3 is made up of 15 amino acids. The germline V and J ends were trimmed by 0 bases and 1 base, with 10 bases remaining between them. The germline CDR1 and CDR2 sequences are SGHRS and YFSETQ. CDR3 residues: CASSLGRGGNYGYTF. CDR3 bases: TGCGCCAGCAGCTTGGGCAGAGGGGGTAACTATGGCTACACCTTC.

This chain joins TRBV5-4 and TRBJ2-2, with 7 bases aligning to TRBD1. CDR3 length: 16 residues. The V segment lost 3 bases and the J segment 0 bases; nucleotides outside the gene matches: 5. Germline V gene lookup returns CDR1 SGHNT and CDR2 YYREEE (reference sequence). The CDR3 is CASSSYRGPNTGELFF. In nucleotides, the CDR3 is TGTGCCAGCAGCTCCTACAGGGGCCCGAACACCGGGGAGCTGTTTTTT.

The rearrangement joins TRBV13 to TRBJ1-1, with a weak D call TRBD1 (6 bases). Germline CDR1 is PRHDT and CDR2 is FYEKMQ (reference sequence). V was cut by 4 bases and J by 5 bases, with 14 bases left in between. The CDR3 spans 14 residues. CDR3 bases: TGTGCCAGCAGCTCCGACAGGAGGAAGACTGAAGCTTTCTTT. Translated: CASSSDRRKTEAFF. Full variable domain (outside the CDR3, taken from reference TRBV13 and TRBJ1-1): AAGVIQSPRHLIKEKRETATLKCYPIPRHDTVYWYQQGPGQDPQFLISFYEKMQSDKGSIPDRFSAQQFSDYHSELNMSSLELGDSALYFCASSSDRRKTEAFFGQGTRLTVV.

In this sample, this clone turned up once. The genes are TRBV11-2 and TRBJ2-5; 7 bases are shared with TRBD2. Germline V CDR1 and CDR2: SGHAT, FQNNGV. The CDR3 has 13 residues. With V trimmed by 3 bases and J by 5 bases, 3 bases remained unmatched. The CDR3 bases are TGTGCCAGCAGCTTTGCGGGAGCGGAGACCCAGTACTTC. It translates to CASSFAGAETQYF.